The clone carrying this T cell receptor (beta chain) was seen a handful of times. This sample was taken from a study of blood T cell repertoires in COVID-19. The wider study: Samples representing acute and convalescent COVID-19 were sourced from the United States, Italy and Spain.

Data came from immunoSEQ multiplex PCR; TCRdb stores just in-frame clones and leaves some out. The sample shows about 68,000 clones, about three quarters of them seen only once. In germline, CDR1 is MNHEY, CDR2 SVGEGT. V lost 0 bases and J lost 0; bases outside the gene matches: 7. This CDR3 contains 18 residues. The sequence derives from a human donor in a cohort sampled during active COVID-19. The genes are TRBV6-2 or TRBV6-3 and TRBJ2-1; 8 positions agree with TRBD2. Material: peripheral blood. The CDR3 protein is CASSYSLTSESSYNEQFF. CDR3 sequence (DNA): TGTGCCAGCAGTTACTCCCTGACTAGCGAGAGCTCCTACAATGAGCAGTTCTTC.